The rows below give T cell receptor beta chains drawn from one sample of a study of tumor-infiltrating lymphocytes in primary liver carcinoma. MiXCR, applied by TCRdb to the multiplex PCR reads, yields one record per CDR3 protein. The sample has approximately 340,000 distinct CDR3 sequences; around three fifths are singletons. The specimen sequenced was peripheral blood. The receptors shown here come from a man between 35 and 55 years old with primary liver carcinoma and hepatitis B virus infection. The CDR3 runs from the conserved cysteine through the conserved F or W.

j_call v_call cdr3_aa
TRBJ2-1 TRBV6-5 CASSYSISRSYNERFF
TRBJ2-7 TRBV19 CASSIDYGTEQYF
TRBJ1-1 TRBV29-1 CSVEDRCRGKSEAFF
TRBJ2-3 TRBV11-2 CVSSLSGDGDTQYF
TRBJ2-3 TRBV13 CASSSRMGTDTQYF
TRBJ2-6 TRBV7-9 CASSEQATGANVLTF
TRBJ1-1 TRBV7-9 CASSLSGGTTEALF
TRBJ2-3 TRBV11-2 CASNFLGRAFYTRYF
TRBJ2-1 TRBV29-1 CSVGDSEQFF
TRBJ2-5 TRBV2 CASSELGTEQETQYF
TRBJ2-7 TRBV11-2 CAGNQGTGRTYEQYF
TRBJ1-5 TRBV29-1 CSVVVTWGPNQSQHF